Listed below are T cell receptor beta chains from one sample, sequenced in a study of a mutant IDH1 vaccine in newly diagnosed glioma. Repertoires were generated with immunoSEQ multiplex PCR, while TCRdb's copy carries only in-frame clones and drops some. There are some 68,000 clones in the sample; about four fifths occur only once, and 8.2% lies in the top ten. The input for sequencing was PBMCs, taken from a glioma patient treated with radiotherapy, temozolomide or both. Receptors originate from a man in his fifties or sixties with glioma. Both conserved end residues are part of each CDR3. Fields, in order: clone size, J gene, V gene, D gene, CDR3 protein, CDR3 DNA. A D gene is named only where the DNA matches it firmly. Size tells how often a clone was seen (once, few, many) or the class of an expanded clone, and some rows leave it out.

- | TRBJ2-2 | TRBV13 | TRBD2 | CASERGGTGELFF | TGTGCCAGCGAACGGGGAGGGACCGGGGAGCTGTTTTTT
- | TRBJ2-5 | TRBV30 | - | CAWSPRERGTQYF | TGTGCCTGGAGTCCCAGGGAGAGGGGGACCCAGTACTTC
- | TRBJ1-5 | TRBV7-8 | TRBD1 | CASSSATGGNQPQHF | TGTGCCAGCAGCTCGGCGACAGGGGGTAATCAGCCCCAGCATTTT
- | TRBJ1-5 | TRBV13 | - | CASSKQGQGPQHF | TGTGCCAGCAGTAAACAGGGCCAGGGGCCCCAGCATTTT
- | TRBJ2-1 | TRBV29-1 | TRBD2 | CSVEGGGRSYNEQFF | TGCAGCGTTGAAGGCGGGGGGAGGTCCTACAATGAGCAGTTCTTC
- | TRBJ2-7 | TRBV15 | - | CATRGGPSYEQYF | TGTGCCACCAGGGGGGGGCCCAGCTACGAGCAGTACTTC
once | TRBJ2-1 | TRBV29-1 | - | CSVEWGRGGDEQFF | TGCAGCGTTGAGTGGGGCAGGGGCGGCGATGAGCAGTTCTTC
- | TRBJ2-5 | TRBV9 | - | CASSVGGSQETQYF | TGTGCCAGCAGCGTAGGAGGTTCCCAAGAGACCCAGTACTTC
- | TRBJ2-7 | TRBV30 | - | CAWSNRGEGEQYF | TGTGCCTGGAGTAACCGGGGCGAAGGCGAGCAGTACTTC
- | TRBJ1-6 | TRBV9 | - | CASSVGHYNSPLHF | TGTGCCAGCAGCGTAGGCCATTATAATTCACCCCTCCACTTT
- | TRBJ2-5 | TRBV11-3 | TRBD2 | CASSRRGGETQYF | TGTGCCAGCAGCCGACGGGGAGGGGAGACCCAGTACTTC
- | TRBJ1-1 | TRBV30 | TRBD1 | CAWGLTGEDTEAFF | TGTGCCTGGGGCCTGACAGGGGAAGACACTGAAGCTTTCTTT
- | TRBJ1-5 | TRBV5-1 | - | CASSRGEEGNQPQHF | TGCGCCAGCAGCAGGGGGGAGGAGGGCAATCAGCCCCAGCATTTT
- | TRBJ1-5 | TRBV5-8 | TRBD1 | CASSLGGGQGYSNQPQHF | TGTGCCAGCAGCTTGGGTGGGGGACAGGGGTACAGCAATCAGCCCCAGCATTTT
- | TRBJ1-2 | TRBV7-2 | TRBD1 | CASSLFRDRNYGYTF | TGTGCCAGCAGCTTATTTAGGGACAGAAACTATGGCTACACCTTC
- | TRBJ1-4 | TRBV18 | - | CASSEYYGEKLFF | TGTGCCAGCTCAGAGTATTACGGCGAAAAACTGTTTTTT
once | TRBJ1-3 | TRBV30 | TRBD1 | CAWSRTGSTAGNTIYF | TGTGCCTGGAGTCGGACAGGGTCTACTGCTGGAAACACCATATATTTT
medium-sized | TRBJ2-7 | TRBV9 | - | CASSVGVGYEQYF | TGTGCCAGCAGCGTGGGGGTTGGCTACGAGCAGTACTTC
- | TRBJ1-2 | TRBV5-5 | TRBD1 | CASSFDRGHGYTF | TGTGCCAGCAGCTTTGACAGGGGGCACGGCTACACCTTC
once | TRBJ2-7 | TRBV7-3 | TRBD1 | CASSLPGGEQYF | TGTGCCAGCAGCCTCCCAGGGGGTGAGCAGTACTTC
few | TRBJ2-1 | TRBV7-2 | TRBD2 | CASRPGTSGGNEQFF | TGTGCCAGCAGGCCCGGGACTAGCGGTGGAAATGAGCAGTTCTTC
- | TRBJ2-5 | TRBV6-1 | - | CASSEAMDGTQYF | TGTGCCAGCAGTGAAGCTATGGATGGGACCCAGTACTTC
- | TRBJ2-1 | TRBV5-1 | - | CASSLDGERYNEQFF | TGCGCCAGCAGCTTGGATGGGGAACGTTACAATGAGCAGTTCTTC
- | TRBJ2-1 | TRBV27 | - | CASKRVGDGYEQFF | TGTGCCAGCAAAAGGGTCGGGGATGGGTATGAGCAGTTCTTC
once | TRBJ1-6 | TRBV6-5 | - | CASKTGQSYNSPLHF | TGTGCCAGCAAAACAGGGCAATCCTATAATTCACCCCTCCACTTT
- | TRBJ2-3 | TRBV10-1 | - | CASSLKKEDTQYF | TGCGCCAGCAGTTTAAAAAAAGAAGATACGCAGTATTTT
- | TRBJ2-7 | TRBV15 | TRBD1 | CATSTPDRANEQYF | TGTGCCACCAGCACCCCAGACAGGGCCAACGAGCAGTACTTC
once | TRBJ1-2 | TRBV5-6 | - | CASSAGPGFNYGYTF | TGTGCCAGCAGCGCGGGCCCCGGCTTTAACTATGGCTACACCTTC
- | TRBJ2-7 | TRBV15 | - | CATSRDRYSDEQYF | TGTGCCACCAGCAGAGATCGGTATTCCGACGAGCAGTACTTC
- | TRBJ2-7 | TRBV28 | - | CASSLQGFYEQYF | TGTGCCAGCAGTTTGCAGGGATTCTACGAGCAGTACTTC
- | TRBJ2-3 | TRBV9 | TRBD2 | CASTGGGRATDTQYF | TGTGCCAGCACCGGGGGGGGCAGGGCCACAGATACGCAGTATTTT
- | TRBJ2-5 | TRBV7-7 | - | CASSPDFGETQYF | TGTGCTAGCAGCCCGGACTTTGGGGAGACCCAGTACTTC
- | TRBJ1-1 | TRBV18 | - | CASSSTVNTEAFF | TGTGCCAGCTCGTCGACAGTGAACACTGAAGCTTTCTTT
- | TRBJ2-7 | TRBV10-3 | - | CAISVTDYEQYF | TGTGCCATCAGTGTGACAGACTACGAGCAGTACTTC
- | TRBJ2-3 | TRBV11-2 | TRBD2 | CASSYSGPRDTQYF | TGTGCCAGCAGCTATAGCGGGCCCCGAGATACGCAGTATTTT
- | TRBJ2-1 | TRBV25-1 | TRBD2 | CASSDPSGGDNEQFF | TGTGCCAGCAGTGATCCCAGCGGGGGGGACAATGAGCAGTTCTTC
few | TRBJ2-7 | TRBV5-1 | TRBD2 | CASSQSGSSYEQYF | TGCGCCAGCAGCCAGAGCGGGAGCTCCTACGAGCAGTACTTC
- | TRBJ2-7 | TRBV5-1 | - | CASSLVGYSYEQYF | TGCGCCAGCAGCTTGGTTGGGTACTCCTACGAGCAGTACTTC
- | TRBJ1-1 | TRBV6-5 | - | CASSLGTEAFF | TGTGCCAGCAGCCTGGGGACTGAAGCTTTCTTT
- | TRBJ2-4 | TRBV5-4 | TRBD1 | CASSPTGAVNIQYF | TGTGCCAGCAGCCCGACAGGGGCGGTAAACATTCAGTACTTC
- | TRBJ2-3 | TRBV9 | - | CASSAGRHKGETQYF | TGTGCCAGCAGCGCAGGAAGACACAAGGGCGAGACGCAGTATTTT
- | TRBJ1-4 | TRBV11-2 | TRBD1 | CASAWTTGASEKLFF | TGTGCCAGCGCCTGGACAACAGGGGCAAGTGAAAAACTGTTTTTT
- | TRBJ1-1 | TRBV18 | - | CASSPRGLPEAFF | TGTGCCAGCTCACCACGGGGGTTACCTGAAGCTTTCTTT
- | TRBJ2-2 | TRBV15 | - | CATSRVTGNTGELFF | TGTGCCACCAGCAGAGTTACAGGGAACACCGGGGAGCTGTTTTTT
- | TRBJ1-4 | TRBV2 | TRBD1 | CASGPGQGIEKLFF | TGTGCCAGCGGGCCGGGACAGGGAATTGAAAAACTGTTTTTT
- | TRBJ1-4 | TRBV14 | - | CASSQMAYEKLFF | TGTGCCAGCAGCCAAATGGCCTACGAAAAACTGTTTTTT
- | TRBJ2-1 | TRBV9 | TRBD1 | CASSVRGLYNEQFF | TGTGCCAGCAGCGTTAGGGGGCTCTACAATGAGCAGTTCTTC